This T cell receptor beta chain emerged from a study of blood T cell repertoires in COVID-19. Whole-study context: Samples came from the United States, Italy and Spain, spanning acute and convalescent COVID-19. PBMCs, B-cell-depleted T cells, or T cells provided the cDNA or gDNA that made up the material.

Germline CDR1 is LNHDA and CDR2 is SQIVND (reference sequence). V dropped 4 bases and J dropped 4; count of bases not matched to a gene: 6. This CDR3 spans 15 amino acids. Original processing notes: Estimation of nucleated cell counts relied on the amplification of reference gene primers. Profiling relied on immunoSEQ multiplex PCR, and the TCRdb table lists in-frame clones only, not all of them. V and J calls and clone size come straight from that table; D and trimming were deduced from the DNA. This table holds some 180,000 clones, roughly 80% found once. This sequence was found in a man in his sixties with acute or convalescent COVID-19. The rearrangement links TRBV19 to TRBJ2-5; 10 bases map to TRBD1. Sequencing was done on a sample of peripheral blood. The CDR3 loop is CASSRRQGAGETQYF. CDR3 nucleotide sequence: TGTGCCAGTAGTAGAAGACAGGGGGCGGGAGAGACCCAGTACTTC.